The T cell receptor (beta chain) under discussion was sequenced for a study of CD8+ T cells in alopecia areata. Extracted RNA was reverse transcribed, and the resulting cDNA served as sequencing template. Assay: immunoSEQ multiplex PCR; the TCRdb copy retains only in-frame clones and omits some. The table lists some 51,000 clones, 96% of them singletons. Overall study results and limits: The study also sequences resident alphabeta T cells of normal skin in scalp samples.

Losses at the gene ends were 5 bases for V and 3 bases for J; bases not matched to a gene: 14. The V gene's germline CDR1 is SEHNR and CDR2 FQNEAQ (reference sequence). CDR3 length: 18 amino acids. To note about this clone: The antigen is unknown.

Alopecia areata patients had lesional scalp punch biopsies and peripheral blood taken from them. Cell sorting was applied to PBMCs, and CD4+ and CD8+ T cells were collected. The source was CD8+ T cells sorted from blood, collected at week 0. The rearrangement links TRBV7-9 to TRBJ2-4; 9 bases line up with TRBD1. The sequence came from a human donor with alopecia areata. This CDR3 reads CASSGTGGGGNSKNIQYF. The CDR3 DNA reads as TGTGCCAGCAGCGGTACAGGGGGCGGAGGTAATAGCAAAAACATTCAGTACTTC. The entire variable domain, with the rest obtained from reference TRBV7-9 and TRBJ2-4, is as follows: DTGVSQNPRHKITKRGQNVTFRCDPISEHNRLYWYRQTLGQGPEFLTYFQNEAQLEKSRLLSDRFSAERPKGSFSTLEIQRTEQGDSAMYLCASSGTGGGGNSKNIQYFGAGTRLSVL.